This T cell receptor beta chain is drawn from a study of T cell responses to AZD1222 COVID-19 vaccine. Study-wide findings and caveats: Possibly, clonal diversity was underestimated; donors were largely white British and included more females. Just a handful of people given AZD1222 tested seropositive at baseline. Across spike, vaccine-associated CD4 TCRs were found, dominant at 160-218 and 743-854.

Data came from immunoSEQ multiplex PCR; TCRdb stores just in-frame clones and leaves some out. This sample carries around 170,000 clones, roughly 90% of them seen once, and the ten largest clones take more than 0.75%. Notes on this clone: Its antigen is currently unknown.

The clonotype originates from an adult in good health. The input for sequencing was peripheral blood, taken on day 0 of AZD1222 vaccination.

CDR3 residues: CASRGLPTDTQYF. The CDR3, as DNA: TGTGCCAGCAGGGGACTGCCAACAGATACGCAGTATTTT. The V and J genes are TRBV6-5 and TRBJ2-3, with a weak D call TRBD2 (6 bases). Germline CDR1 is MNHEY and CDR2 is SVGAGI. Trimming left V 6 bases short and J 3 bases short, with 10 bases between. CDR3 length: 13 residues.